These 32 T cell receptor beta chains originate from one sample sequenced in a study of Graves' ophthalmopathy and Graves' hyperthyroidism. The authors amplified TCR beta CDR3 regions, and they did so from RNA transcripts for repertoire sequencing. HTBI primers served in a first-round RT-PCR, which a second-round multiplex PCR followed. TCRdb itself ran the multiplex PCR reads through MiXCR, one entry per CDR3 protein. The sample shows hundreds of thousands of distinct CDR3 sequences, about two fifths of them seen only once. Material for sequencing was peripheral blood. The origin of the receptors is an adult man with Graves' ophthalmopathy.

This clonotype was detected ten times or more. The CDR3 DNA reads as TGTGCCAGTAGTCTGGTCGCGGGGGGGAGAGAGACCCAGTACTTC. Protein sequence: CASSLVAGGRETQYF. The V gene is TRBV19, the J gene TRBJ2-5; the match to TRBD2 covers 9 bases. The germline gives CDR1 LNHDA, CDR2 SQIVND (reference sequence). This CDR3 is built from 15 residues. V lost 5 bases and J lost 4; bases outside the gene matches: 8.

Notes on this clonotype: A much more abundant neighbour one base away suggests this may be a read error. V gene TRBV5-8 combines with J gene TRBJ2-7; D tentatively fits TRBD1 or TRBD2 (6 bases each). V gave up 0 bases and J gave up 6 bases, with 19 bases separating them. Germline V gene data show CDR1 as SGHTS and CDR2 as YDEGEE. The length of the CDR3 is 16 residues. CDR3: CASSLAYGGARVEQYF. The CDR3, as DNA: TGTGCCAGCAGCTTGGCCTACGGGGGCGCGAGGGTCGAGCAGTACTTC.

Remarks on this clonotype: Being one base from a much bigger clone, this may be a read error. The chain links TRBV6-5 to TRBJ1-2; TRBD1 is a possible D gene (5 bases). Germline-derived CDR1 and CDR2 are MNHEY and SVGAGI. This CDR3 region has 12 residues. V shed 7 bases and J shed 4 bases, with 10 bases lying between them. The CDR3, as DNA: TGTGCCAGCAAGGGGTATAGCTATGGCTACACCTTC. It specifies CASKGYSYGYTF.

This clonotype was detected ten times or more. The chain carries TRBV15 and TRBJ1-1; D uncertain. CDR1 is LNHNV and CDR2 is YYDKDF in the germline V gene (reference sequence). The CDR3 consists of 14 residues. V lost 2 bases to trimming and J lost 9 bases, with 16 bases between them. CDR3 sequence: CATSRPYLGTKAFF. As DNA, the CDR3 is TGTGCCACCAGCAGACCCTACCTTGGAACCAAAGCTTTCTTT.

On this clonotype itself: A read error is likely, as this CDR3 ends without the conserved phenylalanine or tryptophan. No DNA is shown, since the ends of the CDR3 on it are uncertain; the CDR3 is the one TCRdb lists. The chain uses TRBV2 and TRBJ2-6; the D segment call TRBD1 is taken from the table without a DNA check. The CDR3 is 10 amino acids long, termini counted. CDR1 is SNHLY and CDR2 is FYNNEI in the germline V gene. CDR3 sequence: CASRELPGTS.

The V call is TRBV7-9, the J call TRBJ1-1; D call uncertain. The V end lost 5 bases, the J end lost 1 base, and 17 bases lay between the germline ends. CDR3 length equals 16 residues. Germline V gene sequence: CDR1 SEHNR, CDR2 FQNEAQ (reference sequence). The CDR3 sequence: CASSQDTGRGNTEAFF. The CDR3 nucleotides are TGTGCCAGCAGCCAAGATACCGGACGGGGGAACACTGAAGCTTTCTTT.

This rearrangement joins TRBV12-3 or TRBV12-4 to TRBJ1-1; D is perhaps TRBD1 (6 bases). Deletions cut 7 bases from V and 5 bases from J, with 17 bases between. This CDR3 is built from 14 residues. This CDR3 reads CASKPETGGTEAFF. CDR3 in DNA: TGTGCCAGCAAACCTGAGACAGGAGGAACTGAAGCTTTCTTT.

The CDR3 protein is CASSQQGAQGVGGYTF. Here the CDR3 DNA reads TGTGCCAGCAGCCAACAGGGGGCACAGGGAGTTGGAGGCTACACCTTC. The V and J genes are TRBV7-9 and TRBJ1-2; 9 bases are shared with TRBD1. The CDR3 runs 16 residues. The V gene end was trimmed by 5 bases and the J gene end by 8 bases; junction bases not matched to a gene: 15. Germline V lookup: CDR1 SEHNR, CDR2 FQNEAQ (reference sequence).

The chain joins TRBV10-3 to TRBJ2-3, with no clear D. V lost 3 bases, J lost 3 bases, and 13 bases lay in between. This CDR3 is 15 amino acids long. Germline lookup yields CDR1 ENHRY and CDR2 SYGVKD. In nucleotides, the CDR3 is TGTGCCATCAGTGACTTAGGTCAGGCGACAGATACGCAGTATTTT. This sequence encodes CAISDLGQATDTQYF.

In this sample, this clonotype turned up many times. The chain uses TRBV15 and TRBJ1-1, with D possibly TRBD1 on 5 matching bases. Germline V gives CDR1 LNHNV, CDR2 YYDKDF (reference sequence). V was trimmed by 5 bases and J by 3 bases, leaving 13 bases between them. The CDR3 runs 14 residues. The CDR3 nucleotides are TGTGCCACCAGCGCTACCAGAGGGGACACTGAAGCTTTCTTT. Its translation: CATSATRGDTEAFF.

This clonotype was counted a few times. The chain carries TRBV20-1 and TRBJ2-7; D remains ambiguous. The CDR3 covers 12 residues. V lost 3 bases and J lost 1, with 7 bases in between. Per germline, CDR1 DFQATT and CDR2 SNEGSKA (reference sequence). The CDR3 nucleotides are TGCAGTGCTAGTGGGGTGTCCTACGAGCAGTACTTC. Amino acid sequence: CSASGVSYEQYF.

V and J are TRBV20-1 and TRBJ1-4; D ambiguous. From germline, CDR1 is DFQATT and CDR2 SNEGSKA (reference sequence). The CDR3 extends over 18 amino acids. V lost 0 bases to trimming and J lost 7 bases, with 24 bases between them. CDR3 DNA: TGCAGTGCTAGAGATCGAAGGGTTGGTGCCCTCAAGGGTGAAAAACTGTTTTTT. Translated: CSARDRRVGALKGEKLFF.

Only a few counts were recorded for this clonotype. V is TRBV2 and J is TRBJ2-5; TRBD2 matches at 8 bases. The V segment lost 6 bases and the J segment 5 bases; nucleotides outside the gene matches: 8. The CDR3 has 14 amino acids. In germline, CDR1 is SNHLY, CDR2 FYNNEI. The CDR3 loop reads CASSLTGGAETQYF. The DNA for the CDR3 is TGTGCCAGCAGCTTGACGGGAGGGGCCGAGACCCAGTACTTC.

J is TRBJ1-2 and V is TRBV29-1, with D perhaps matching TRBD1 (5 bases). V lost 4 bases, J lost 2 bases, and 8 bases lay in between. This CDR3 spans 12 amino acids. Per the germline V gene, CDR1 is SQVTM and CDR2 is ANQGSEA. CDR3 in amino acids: CSVGGTNYGYTF. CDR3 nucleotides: TGCAGCGTTGGAGGGACCAACTATGGCTACACCTTC.

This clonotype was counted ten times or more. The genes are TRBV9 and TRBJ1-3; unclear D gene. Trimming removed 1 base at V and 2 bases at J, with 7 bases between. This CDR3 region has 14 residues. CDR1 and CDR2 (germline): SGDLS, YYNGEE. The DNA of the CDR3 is TGTGCCAGCAGCGTATTGAGTACTGGAAACACCATATATTTT. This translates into CASSVLSTGNTIYF.

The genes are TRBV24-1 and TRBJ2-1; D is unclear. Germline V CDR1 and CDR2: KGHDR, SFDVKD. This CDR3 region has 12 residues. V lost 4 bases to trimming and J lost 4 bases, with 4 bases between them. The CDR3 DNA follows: TGTGCCACCAGTGACACTTACAATGAGCAGTTCTTC. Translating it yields CATSDTYNEQFF.

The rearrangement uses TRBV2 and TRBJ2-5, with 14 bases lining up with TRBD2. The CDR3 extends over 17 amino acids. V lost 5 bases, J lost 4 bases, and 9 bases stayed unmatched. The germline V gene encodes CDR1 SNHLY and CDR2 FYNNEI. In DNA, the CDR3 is TGTGCCAGCAGTCGCGGACTAGCGGGAGGCTCGGGAGAGACCCAGTACTTC. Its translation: CASSRGLAGGSGETQYF.

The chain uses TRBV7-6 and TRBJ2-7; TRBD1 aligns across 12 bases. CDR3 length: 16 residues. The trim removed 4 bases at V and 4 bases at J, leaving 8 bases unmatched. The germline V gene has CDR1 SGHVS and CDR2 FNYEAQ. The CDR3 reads CASSSTGTGGSYEQYF. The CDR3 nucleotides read TGTGCCAGCAGCTCCACCGGGACAGGGGGCAGTTACGAGCAGTACTTC. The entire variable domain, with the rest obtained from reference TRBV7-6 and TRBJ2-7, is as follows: GAGVSQSPRYKVTKRGQDVALRCDPISGHVSLYWYRQALGQGPEFLTYFNYEAQQDKSGLPNDRFSAERPEGSISTLTIQRTEQRDSAMYRCASSSTGTGGSYEQYFGPGTRLTVT.

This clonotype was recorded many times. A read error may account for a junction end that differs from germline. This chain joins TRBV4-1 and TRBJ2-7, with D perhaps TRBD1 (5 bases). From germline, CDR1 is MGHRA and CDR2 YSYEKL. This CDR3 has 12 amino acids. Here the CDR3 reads CASSQGSYEQYF. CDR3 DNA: TGTGCCAGCAGCCAGGGCTCCTACGAGCAGTACTTC.

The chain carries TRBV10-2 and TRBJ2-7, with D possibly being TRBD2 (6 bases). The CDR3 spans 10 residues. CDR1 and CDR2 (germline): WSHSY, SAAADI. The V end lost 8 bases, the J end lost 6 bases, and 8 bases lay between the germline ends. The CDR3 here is CASGTAEQYF. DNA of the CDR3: TGCGCCAGCGGGACTGCCGAGCAGTACTTC.

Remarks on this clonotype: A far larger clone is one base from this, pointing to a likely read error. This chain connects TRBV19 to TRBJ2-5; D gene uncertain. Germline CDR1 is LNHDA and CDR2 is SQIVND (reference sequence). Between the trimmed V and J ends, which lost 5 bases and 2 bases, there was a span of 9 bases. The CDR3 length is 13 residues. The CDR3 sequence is CASSAQSQETQYF. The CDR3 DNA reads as TGTGCCAGTAGTGCTCAGAGTCAAGAGACCCAGTACTTC.

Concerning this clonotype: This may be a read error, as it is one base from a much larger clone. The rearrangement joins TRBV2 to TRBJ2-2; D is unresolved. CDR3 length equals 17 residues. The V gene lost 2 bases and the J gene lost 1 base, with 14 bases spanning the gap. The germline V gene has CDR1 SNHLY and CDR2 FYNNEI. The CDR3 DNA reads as TGTGCCAGCAGTGAATGGCACTGGACCCAGAACACCGGGGAGCTGTTTTTT. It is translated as CASSEWHWTQNTGELFF.

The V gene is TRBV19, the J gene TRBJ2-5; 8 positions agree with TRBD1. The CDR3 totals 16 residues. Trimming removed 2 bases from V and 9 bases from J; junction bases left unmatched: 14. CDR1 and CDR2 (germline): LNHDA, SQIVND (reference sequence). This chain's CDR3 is CASSIRNTGGSQPQYF. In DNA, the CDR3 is TGTGCCAGTAGTATACGAAACACAGGGGGGAGTCAGCCCCAGTACTTC.

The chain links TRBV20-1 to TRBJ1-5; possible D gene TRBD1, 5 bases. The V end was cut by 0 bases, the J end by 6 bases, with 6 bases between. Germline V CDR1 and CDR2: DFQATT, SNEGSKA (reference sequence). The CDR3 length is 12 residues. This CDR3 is CSAREGGQPQHF. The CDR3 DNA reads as TGCAGTGCTAGAGAGGGGGGTCAGCCCCAGCATTTT.

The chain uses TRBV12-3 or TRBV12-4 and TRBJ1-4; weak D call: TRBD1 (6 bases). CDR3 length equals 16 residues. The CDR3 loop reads CASGLVLGGQGEKLFF. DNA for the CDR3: TGTGCTAGTGGTTTGGTACTGGGGGGGCAGGGCGAAAAACTGTTTTTT.

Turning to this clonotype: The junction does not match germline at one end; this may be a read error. As DNA, the CDR3 is TGCGCCAGCAGCCAAGATATCAGGGTGGAGGAGACCCAGTACTTC. Amino acids: CASSQDIRVEETQYF. This rearrangement joins TRBV5-4 to TRBJ2-5, with D possibly being TRBD1 (5 bases). The CDR3 is made up of 15 amino acids. The germline V gene has CDR1 SGHNT and CDR2 YYREEE (reference sequence).

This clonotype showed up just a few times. The DNA of the CDR3 is TGTGCCAGCAGCCAAGATTCAGGGAAAAACACTGAAGCTTTCTTT. Its translation: CASSQDSGKNTEAFF. This rearrangement joins TRBV7-2 to TRBJ1-1; D may be TRBD1 (5 bases). Germline V gives CDR1 SGHTA, CDR2 FQGNSA. The CDR3 runs to 15 residues. Trimming removed 5 bases at V and 2 bases at J, with 15 bases between.

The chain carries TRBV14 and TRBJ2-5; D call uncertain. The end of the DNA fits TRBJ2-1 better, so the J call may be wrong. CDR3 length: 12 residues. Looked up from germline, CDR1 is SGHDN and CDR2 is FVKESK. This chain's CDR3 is CASSTHPNEQFF. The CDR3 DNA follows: TGTGCCAGCAGCACCCATCCCAATGAGCAGTTCTTC.

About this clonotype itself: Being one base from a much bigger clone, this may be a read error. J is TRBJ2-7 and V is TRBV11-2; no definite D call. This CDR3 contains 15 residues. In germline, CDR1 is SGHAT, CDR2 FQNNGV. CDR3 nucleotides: TGTGCCAGCAGCTTAGTCCCTTCGGGCTCCCACGAGCAGTACTTC. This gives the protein CASSLVPSGSHEQYF.

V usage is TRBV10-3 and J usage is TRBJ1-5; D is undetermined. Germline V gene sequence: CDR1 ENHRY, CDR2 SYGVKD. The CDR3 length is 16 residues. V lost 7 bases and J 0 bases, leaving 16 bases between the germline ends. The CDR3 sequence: CAIKGGTSYSNQPQHF. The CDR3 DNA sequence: TGTGCCATCAAGGGCGGTACATCTTATAGCAATCAGCCCCAGCATTTT.

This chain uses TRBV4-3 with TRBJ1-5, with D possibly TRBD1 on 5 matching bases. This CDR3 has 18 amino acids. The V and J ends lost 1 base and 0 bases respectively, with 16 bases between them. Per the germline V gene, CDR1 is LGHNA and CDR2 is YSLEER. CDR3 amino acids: CASSQAVGAGYSNQPQHF. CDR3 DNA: TGCGCCAGCAGCCAAGCTGTAGGGGCTGGGTATAGCAATCAGCCCCAGCATTTT.

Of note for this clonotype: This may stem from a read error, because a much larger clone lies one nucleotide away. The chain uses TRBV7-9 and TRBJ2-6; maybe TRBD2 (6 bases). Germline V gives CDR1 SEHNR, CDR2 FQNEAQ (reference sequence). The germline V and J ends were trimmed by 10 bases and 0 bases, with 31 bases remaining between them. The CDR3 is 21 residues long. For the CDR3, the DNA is TGTGCCACCCTCAGGGACCCCGGGAGAGGAGACCTAAGCTCTGGGGCCAACGTCCTGACTTTC. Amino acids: CATLRDPGRGDLSSGANVLTF.